This TCR beta chain was retrieved from a study of T cell repertoires in ileal Crohn's disease. Here immunoSEQ multiplex PCR was the method, and the copy in TCRdb shows in-frame clones only, minus some. The sample has roughly 7,400 clones, 70% to 75% seen once. As for time point: neoterminal ileum biopsy at postoperative endoscopy, about 6 months after surgery. Germline V lookup: CDR1 SGDLS, CDR2 YYNGEE. The trim removed 3 bases at V and 2 bases at J, leaving 10 bases unmatched. This CDR3 has 16 amino acids. The receptor's source is an adult with Crohn's disease. The sequenced sample consisted of ileal tissue. The V gene is TRBV9, the J gene TRBJ2-7, with 8 bases fitting TRBD2. The CDR3 coding sequence is TGTGCCAGCAGCGAAGGTCCAGCGGGGGTTGCCTACGAGCAGTACTTC. As protein: CASSEGPAGVAYEQYF.